One sample yielded the 26 T cell receptor beta chains listed below, sequenced in a study of cytomegalovirus exposure and HLA in healthy donors. Primers: 60 Vbeta forward and 13 Jbeta reverse. Assay: immunoSEQ multiplex PCR; the TCRdb copy retains only in-frame clones and omits some. The table records around 160,000 clones, 65% to 85% of them present only once. The sample taken for sequencing was PBMCs. The receptors stem from a woman aged 18-29 years in good health and CMV-seronegative.

The chain is built from TRBV28 and TRBJ2-3, with 8 bases aligning to TRBD1. J gave up 3 bases and V 4 bases, and 6 bases lay outside the gene matches. Germline V gene sequence: CDR1 MDHEN, CDR2 SYDVKM. The CDR3 extends over 15 amino acids. The DNA for the CDR3 is TGTGCCAGCAGTTCAGGGGGCTTTGGTACAGATACGCAGTATTTT. This gives the protein CASSSGGFGTDTQYF.

The chain joins TRBV7-8 to TRBJ1-1; a possible D gene is TRBD1 (5 bases). Per the germline V gene, CDR1 is SGHVS and CDR2 is FQNEAQ. This CDR3 contains 15 residues. Trimming removed 4 bases at V and 2 bases at J, with 14 bases between. This CDR3 is CASSYGGTHNTEAFF. The DNA for the CDR3 is TGTGCCAGCAGCTACGGAGGGACCCATAACACTGAAGCTTTCTTT. The full variable domain, completed using reference TRBV7-8 and TRBJ1-1, is GAGVSQSPRYKVAKRGQDVALRCDPISGHVSLFWYQQALGQGPEFLTYFQNEAQLDKSGLPSDRFFAERPEGSVSTLKIQRTQQEDSAVYLCASSYGGTHNTEAFFGQGTRLTVV.

The rearrangement joins TRBV30 to TRBJ1-1; TRBD1 matches at 8 bases. Germline assignment: CDR1 GTSNPN and CDR2 SVGIG (reference sequence). The CDR3 contains 16 residues. Unmatched junction bases numbered 7, after V lost 0 bases and J lost 1 base. This CDR3 reads CAWSVPDRASNTEAFF. The CDR3 nucleotides read TGTGCCTGGAGTGTACCGGACAGGGCGTCGAACACTGAAGCTTTCTTT.

The V call is TRBV5-1, the J call TRBJ2-1; perhaps TRBD1 as D (7 bases). V lost 0 bases and J lost 7, with 11 bases in between. The CDR3 has 14 residues. From germline, CDR1 is SGHRS and CDR2 YFSETQ. CDR3 DNA: TGCGCCAGCAGCTTGGTTGCAGGGGGGAATGAGCAGTTCTTC. It yields the protein CASSLVAGGNEQFF. Using reference TRBV5-1 and TRBJ2-1 for the parts outside the CDR3, the full variable domain is KAGVTQTPRYLIKTRGQQVTLSCSPISGHRSVSWYQQTPGQGLQFLFEYFSETQRNKGNFPGRFSGRQFSNSRSEMNVSTLELGDSALYLCASSLVAGGNEQFFGPGTRLTVL.

This chain uses TRBV10-3 with TRBJ2-5; 10 bases fit TRBD1. The junction had 15 bases not matched to a gene; V was cut back by 11 bases and J by 6 bases. The CDR3 consists of 15 residues. Germline V gene lookup returns CDR1 ENHRY and CDR2 SYGVKD. This CDR3 is CASSRSGTGEQTQYF. DNA for the CDR3: TGTGCCTCCTCCCGTTCCGGGACAGGGGAACAGACCCAGTACTTC.

CDR3 DNA sequence: TGCGCCAGCAGCTTGGGGGGACAGGGGGATTCACCCCTCCACTTT. It yields the protein CASSLGGQGDSPLHF. The gene calls are TRBV5-1 and TRBJ1-6; 11 positions match TRBD1. The CDR3 spans 15 residues. V trimming: 0 bases; J trimming: 8 bases; junction bases outside the gene matches: 1. The V gene's germline CDR1 is SGHRS and CDR2 YFSETQ. Looking up the rest from reference TRBV5-1 and TRBJ1-6 gives the full variable domain: KAGVTQTPRYLIKTRGQQVTLSCSPISGHRSVSWYQQTPGQGLQFLFEYFSETQRNKGNFPGRFSGRQFSNSRSEMNVSTLELGDSALYLCASSLGGQGDSPLHFGNGTRLTVT.

This clone was recorded only once. The rearrangement links TRBV28 to TRBJ2-7; D may be TRBD2 (5 bases). The V gene lost 5 bases and the J gene lost 13 bases, with 24 bases spanning the gap. The CDR3 extends over 14 amino acids. Germline V gene lookup returns CDR1 MDHEN and CDR2 SYDVKM. The CDR3: CASSPDPGQRSHYF. The CDR3 DNA reads TGTGCCAGCAGTCCCGACCCGGGCCAGCGGAGCCATTACTTC.

The CDR3 bases are TGTGCCAGCAGCTTAGCCGCGGGGGCTGGAAACACCATATATTTT. Its protein product is CASSLAAGAGNTIYF. The chain has TRBV7-2 and TRBJ1-3, with D maybe TRBD1 (5 bases). The CDR3 runs 15 residues. CDR1 SGHTA and CDR2 FQGNSA come from the germline V gene. Trimming cost V 0 bases and J 2 bases, with 8 bases left between them.

The chain uses TRBV6-6 and TRBJ2-7; TRBD2 might be the D (5 bases). In germline, CDR1 is MNHNY, CDR2 SVGAGI (reference sequence). Trimming cost V 8 bases and J 9 bases, with 20 bases left between them. The CDR3 totals 13 residues. The CDR3 spells CASGSSGSIVQYF. The CDR3 bases are TGTGCCAGCGGGAGCAGTGGGTCTATAGTGCAGTACTTC.

On this clone itself: One end of the junction varies from germline; a read error may be responsible. This rearrangement joins TRBV5-1 to TRBJ2-6; D possibly corresponds to TRBD2 (6 bases). The germline gives CDR1 SGHRS, CDR2 YFSETQ. This CDR3 is built from 17 residues. CDR3 amino acids: CASSVAGLSSGANGLTF. The DNA for the CDR3 is TGCGCCAGCAGCGTGGCAGGACTAAGCTCTGGGGCCAACGGCCTGACTTTC.

In its sample, this clone was seen a few times. The chain recombines TRBV19 with TRBJ2-2, with 8 nucleotides matching TRBD1. This CDR3 comprises 15 residues. Trimming cost V 10 bases and J 3 bases; bases outside gene matches: 10. Germline V gene sequence: CDR1 LNHDA, CDR2 SQIVND (reference sequence). The CDR3: CAKATGALDTGELFF. As DNA, the CDR3 is TGTGCCAAAGCGACAGGGGCCTTGGACACCGGGGAGCTGTTTTTT.

This clone was counted a single time. This chain uses TRBV6-5 with TRBJ2-5; D gene uncertain. Gene TRBJ2-7 matches the end of the DNA better, so the J call may be wrong. This CDR3 has 16 residues. Germline CDR1 reads MNHEY; CDR2 reads SVGAGI. As DNA, the CDR3 is TGTGCCAGCAGTTACGGTCTAAGTTCAGGCTTGCACGAGCAGTACTTC. Translated: CASSYGLSSGLHEQYF.

This rearrangement joins TRBV5-6 to TRBJ2-1, with a weak D call TRBD2 (5 bases). V lost 5 bases, J lost 3 bases, and 15 bases lay in between. Per germline, CDR1 SGHDT and CDR2 YYEEEE. This CDR3 is built from 15 residues. This chain's CDR3 is CASRPLVPDYNEQFF. CDR3 bases: TGTGCCAGCAGACCACTAGTCCCAGACTACAATGAGCAGTTCTTC.

The rearrangement links TRBV7-8 to TRBJ2-7; 9 nucleotides agree with TRBD1. CDR3 size: 18 residues. The germline V gene has CDR1 SGHVS and CDR2 FQNEAQ. J gave up 1 base and V 0 bases, and 10 bases lay outside the gene matches. In DNA, the CDR3 is TGTGCCAGCAGCTTAGCGCGAATCGGGACAGGGAAGTCCTACGAGCAGTACTTC. Protein: CASSLARIGTGKSYEQYF.

V usage is TRBV7-9 and J usage is TRBJ1-2, with D hard to call. V lost 2 bases and J lost 1, with 14 bases in between. The CDR3 spans 16 residues. Looked up from germline, CDR1 is SEHNR and CDR2 is FQNEAQ (reference sequence). The CDR3: CASSLSLAAVNYGYTF. CDR3 nucleotide sequence: TGTGCCAGCAGCTTAAGTCTGGCGGCAGTTAACTATGGCTACACCTTC.

With respect to this clone: At one end the junction does not follow the germline gene, possibly because of a read error. This sequence joins TRBV6-1 and TRBJ2-7; 7 nucleotides align to TRBD1. Germline values: CDR1 MNHNS, CDR2 SASEGT. The CDR3 is made up of 14 amino acids. The CDR3 nucleotides are TGTACCAGCAGTGATTTTCAGGGGGCCTACGAGCAGTACTTC. The encoded protein is CTSSDFQGAYEQYF.

This chain links TRBV27 with TRBJ2-7; 9 bases agree with TRBD1. Germline V gene lookup returns CDR1 MNHEY and CDR2 SMNVEV (reference sequence). V lost 4 bases and J lost 4; bases outside the gene matches: 11. This CDR3 spans 16 amino acids. CDR3 sequence: CASSWVGTGGTYEQYF. The DNA of the CDR3 is TGTGCCAGCAGTTGGGTCGGTACAGGGGGCACGTACGAGCAGTACTTC.

The rearrangement joins TRBV27 to TRBJ1-4, with 10 bases identical to TRBD1. The length of the CDR3 is 18 residues. V was clipped by 7 bases and J by 0 bases; unmatched bases: 11. Germline V gene sequence: CDR1 MNHEY, CDR2 SMNVEV (reference sequence). The CDR3 nucleotides are TGTGCCAGCAAAAGACAGGGGGCGAATGGGGCAACTAATGAAAAACTGTTTTTT. It is translated as CASKRQGANGATNEKLFF.

V and J are TRBV27 and TRBJ2-7; 9 nucleotides align to TRBD1. The V gene's germline CDR1 is MNHEY and CDR2 SMNVEV (reference sequence). Unmatched junction bases numbered 6, after V lost 6 bases and J lost 0 bases. The CDR3 has 15 residues. CDR3 amino acids: CASSASGQGSYEQYF. CDR3 DNA: TGTGCCAGCAGCGCTTCGGGACAGGGCTCCTACGAGCAGTACTTC.

As for this clone: At one end, the junction sequence differs from germline, possibly due to a read error. The gene calls are TRBV7-9 and TRBJ2-3; 14 nucleotides agree with TRBD2. Per germline, CDR1 SEHNR and CDR2 FQNEAQ (reference sequence). The CDR3 runs to 17 residues. The CDR3 coding sequence is TGTTCCAGCAGCCGGACTAGCGGGGGGCGGGGCACAGATACGCAGTATTTT. This gives the protein CSSSRTSGGRGTDTQYF.

The chain joins TRBV18 to TRBJ1-1; D may be TRBD1 (5 bases). The V end was cut by 2 bases, the J end by 5 bases, with 15 bases between. The germline V gene has CDR1 KGHSH and CDR2 LQKENI. This CDR3 region has 15 residues. CDR3 sequence reads: CASSPLGRAVTEAFF. In nucleotides, the CDR3 is TGTGCCAGCTCACCATTGGGCAGGGCGGTTACTGAAGCTTTCTTT.

This clone was found a few times. The CDR3 sequence is CASSFRQGDGELFF. The CDR3 DNA follows: TGCGCCAGCAGCTTCCGCCAGGGCGACGGGGAGCTGTTTTTT. This sequence joins TRBV5-1 and TRBJ2-2, with a weak D call TRBD1 (5 bases). Between the trimmed V and J ends, which lost 2 bases and 7 bases, there was a span of 12 bases. Germline V lookup: CDR1 SGHRS, CDR2 YFSETQ. The CDR3 covers 14 residues.

The chain carries TRBV5-6 and TRBJ1-2; 9 nucleotides match TRBD1. This CDR3 is built from 14 residues. Germline CDR1 and CDR2: SGHDT and YYEEEE. V trimming: 4 bases; J trimming: 3 bases; junction bases outside the gene matches: 4. The CDR3 sequence is CASSPGDRDYGYTF. The CDR3 region has the DNA TGTGCCAGCAGCCCGGGGGACAGGGACTATGGCTACACCTTC.

This clone was detected only a few times. This sequence joins TRBV19 and TRBJ1-1; no reliable D call. The CDR3 contains 10 residues. V lost 8 bases and J lost 4, with 5 bases in between. From germline, CDR1 is LNHDA and CDR2 SQIVND (reference sequence). CDR3 residues: CASRGTEAFF. The CDR3 bases are TGTGCCAGTCGAGGCACTGAAGCTTTCTTT.

This clone has just a few counts. The CDR3 sequence is CASRQGAGGEKLFF. The CDR3, as DNA: TGTGCCAGCAGGCAGGGGGCTGGGGGTGAAAAACTGTTTTTT. The chain is built from TRBV5-5 and TRBJ1-4, with TRBD1 matching 8 bases. CDR1 and CDR2 (germline): SGHKS, YYEKEE (reference sequence). The trim removed 5 bases at V and 7 bases at J, leaving 7 bases unmatched. The CDR3 sequence is 14 residues long.

The rearrangement links TRBV7-8 to TRBJ1-4, with D perhaps matching TRBD1 (6 bases). V lost 4 bases to trimming and J lost 7 bases, with 10 bases between them. This CDR3 spans 13 amino acids. CDR1 is SGHVS, CDR2 FQNEAQ, per germline. The CDR3 DNA sequence: TGTGCCAGCAGCTATGGGACAATTGAAAAACTGTTTTTT. Amino acid sequence: CASSYGTIEKLFF.